This T cell receptor beta chain was recorded in a study of blood T cell repertoires in COVID-19. Study background: Samples taken during acute and convalescent COVID-19 were collected in the United States, Italy and Spain. Nucleic acid was either cDNA or gDNA, and it came from T cells, B-cell-depleted T cells, or PBMCs.

This clone was observed a single time. Patients in Seattle were enrolled during active infection, then followed longitudinally. CDR1 is SGHNT, CDR2 YYREEE, per germline (reference sequence). Trimming took off 1 base at V and 0 bases at J, with 6 bases between the two ends. The CDR3 contains 14 residues. Under the authors' procedure: How many nucleated cells were present was estimated from reference gene primer amplification. This table comes from immunoSEQ multiplex PCR, and its TCRdb copy is limited to in-frame clones, with some not included. That table furnishes V, J and clone size, whereas the DNA furnished D and trimming. The sample contains 250,000 to 350,000 clones, approximately 84% of which appear only once.

Sequenced material: peripheral blood. The clonotype comes from a human donor with COVID-19, enrolled during active disease. The donor label of this sample is uncertain. The V call is TRBV5-4, the J call TRBJ2-3, with unresolved D. CDR3 DNA sequence: TGTGCCAGCAGCTTGACTACTAGCACAGATACGCAGTATTTT. Translated, it gives CASSLTTSTDTQYF.